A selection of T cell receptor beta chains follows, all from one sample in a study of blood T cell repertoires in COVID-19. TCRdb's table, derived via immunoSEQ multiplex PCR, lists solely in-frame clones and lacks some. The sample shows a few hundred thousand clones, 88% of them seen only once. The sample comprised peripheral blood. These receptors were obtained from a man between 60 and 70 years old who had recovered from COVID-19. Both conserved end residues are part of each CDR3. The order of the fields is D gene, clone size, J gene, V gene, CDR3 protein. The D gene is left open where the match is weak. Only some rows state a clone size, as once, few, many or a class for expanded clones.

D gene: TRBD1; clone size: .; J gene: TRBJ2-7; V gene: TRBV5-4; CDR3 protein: CASSGGQNPGGQYF
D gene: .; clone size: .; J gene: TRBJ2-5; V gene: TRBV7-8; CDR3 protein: CASSHRQAKIQETQYF
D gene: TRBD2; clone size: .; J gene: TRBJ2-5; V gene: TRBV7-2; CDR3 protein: CASSSPRTSGGAETQYF
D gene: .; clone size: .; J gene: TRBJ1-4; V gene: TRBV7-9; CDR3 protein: CASSLGVHEKLFF
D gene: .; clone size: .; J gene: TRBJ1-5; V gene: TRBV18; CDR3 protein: CASSLYRADQPQHF
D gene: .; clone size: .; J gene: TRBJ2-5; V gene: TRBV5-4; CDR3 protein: CASSLGLYQETQYF
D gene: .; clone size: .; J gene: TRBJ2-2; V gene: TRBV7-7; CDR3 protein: CASSGGTPHPGELFF
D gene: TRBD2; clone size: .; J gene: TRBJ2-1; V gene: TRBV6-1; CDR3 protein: CASSGALLSGGQTSYNEQFF
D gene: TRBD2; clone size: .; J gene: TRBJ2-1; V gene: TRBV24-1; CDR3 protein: CATSDLRLSGGRNNEQFF
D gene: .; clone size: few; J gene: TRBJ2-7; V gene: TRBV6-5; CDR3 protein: CASSGNPFYEQYF
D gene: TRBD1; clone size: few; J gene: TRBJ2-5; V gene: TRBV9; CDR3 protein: CASSQAFTGTGGIGETQYF
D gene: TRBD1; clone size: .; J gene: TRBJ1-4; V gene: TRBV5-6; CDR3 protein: CASSSTHRGLTNEKLFF
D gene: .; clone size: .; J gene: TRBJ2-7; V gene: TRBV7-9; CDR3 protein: CASSLGGGLGEQYF
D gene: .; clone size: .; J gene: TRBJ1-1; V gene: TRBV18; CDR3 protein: CASSVDRLIMNTEAFF
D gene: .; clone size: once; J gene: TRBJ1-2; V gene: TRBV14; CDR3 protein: CASSQGSRQYYGYTF
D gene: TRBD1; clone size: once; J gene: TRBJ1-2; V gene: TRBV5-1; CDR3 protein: CASSHSPRQGQANYGYTF
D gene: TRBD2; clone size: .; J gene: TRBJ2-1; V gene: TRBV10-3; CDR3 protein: CAISETGLAEKEQFF
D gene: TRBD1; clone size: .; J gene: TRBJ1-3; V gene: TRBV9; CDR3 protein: CASSARGLTGNTIYF
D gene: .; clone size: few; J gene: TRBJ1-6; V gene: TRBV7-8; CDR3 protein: CASSDNGLNSPLHF
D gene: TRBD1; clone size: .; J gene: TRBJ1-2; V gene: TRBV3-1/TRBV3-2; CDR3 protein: CASSHRDRGGGYTF
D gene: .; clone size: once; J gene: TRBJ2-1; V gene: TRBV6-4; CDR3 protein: CASGTDSYNEQFF
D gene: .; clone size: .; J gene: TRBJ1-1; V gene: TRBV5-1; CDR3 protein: CASSIDRDEAFF
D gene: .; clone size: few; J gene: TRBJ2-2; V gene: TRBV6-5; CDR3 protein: CASSKQGRNTGELFF
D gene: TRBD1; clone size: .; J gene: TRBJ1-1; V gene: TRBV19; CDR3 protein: CASTRQGPTSTNTEAFF
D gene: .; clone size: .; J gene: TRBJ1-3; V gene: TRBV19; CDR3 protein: CASSSIAATGNTIYF
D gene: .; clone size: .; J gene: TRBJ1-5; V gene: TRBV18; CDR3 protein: CASSPPPGDHHQPQHF
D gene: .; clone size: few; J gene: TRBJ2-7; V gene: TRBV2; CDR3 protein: CASYAPLKWYEQYF
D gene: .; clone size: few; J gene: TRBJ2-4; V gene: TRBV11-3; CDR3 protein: CASSLETAIGRENIQYF
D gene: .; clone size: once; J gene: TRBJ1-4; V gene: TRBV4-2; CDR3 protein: CASSQDGSVRGEKLFF
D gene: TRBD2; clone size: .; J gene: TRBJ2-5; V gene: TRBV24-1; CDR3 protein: CATSGDWLAGGKETQYF
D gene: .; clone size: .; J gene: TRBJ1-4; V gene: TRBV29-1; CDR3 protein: CSAHRDEKLFF
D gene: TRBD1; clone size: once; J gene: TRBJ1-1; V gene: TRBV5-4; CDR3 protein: CASSLFPGQIRSDTEAFF
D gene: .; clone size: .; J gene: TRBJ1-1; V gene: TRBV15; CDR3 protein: CATSSRRGFEPEAFF
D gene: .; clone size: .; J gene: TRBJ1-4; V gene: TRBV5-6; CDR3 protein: CASSLDPGPRGKLFF
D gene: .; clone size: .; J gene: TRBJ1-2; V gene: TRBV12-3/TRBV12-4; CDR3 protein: CASSFRGRGGYTF
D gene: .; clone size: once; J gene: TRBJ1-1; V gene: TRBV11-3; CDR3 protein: CASSASGSAFAEAFF
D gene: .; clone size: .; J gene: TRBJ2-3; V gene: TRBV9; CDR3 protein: CASSVGTRMGTDTQYF
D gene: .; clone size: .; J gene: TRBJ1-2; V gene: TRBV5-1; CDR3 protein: CASSLLGTEYGYTF
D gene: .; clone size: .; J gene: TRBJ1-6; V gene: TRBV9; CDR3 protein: CASSPTSGYNSPLHF
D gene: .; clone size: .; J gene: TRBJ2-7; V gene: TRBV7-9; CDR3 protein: CASSLDRGYEQYF
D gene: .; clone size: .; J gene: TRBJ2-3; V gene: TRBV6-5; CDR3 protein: CASSYKSGLNTQYF
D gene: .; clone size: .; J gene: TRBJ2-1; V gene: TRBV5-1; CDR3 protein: CASSLNAGAQYNEQFF
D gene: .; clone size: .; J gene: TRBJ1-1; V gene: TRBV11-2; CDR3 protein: CASSSTAWGRAPEAFF
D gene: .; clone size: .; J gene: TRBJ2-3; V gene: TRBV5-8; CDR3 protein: CASSFLDTQYF
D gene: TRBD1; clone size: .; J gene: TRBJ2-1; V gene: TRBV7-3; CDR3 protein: CASSSPAGTGAEQFF
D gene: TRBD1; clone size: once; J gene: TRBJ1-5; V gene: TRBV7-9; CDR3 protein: CASSLETGGGQPQHF
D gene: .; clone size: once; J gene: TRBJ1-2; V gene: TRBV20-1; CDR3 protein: CSASLEREKDGYTF
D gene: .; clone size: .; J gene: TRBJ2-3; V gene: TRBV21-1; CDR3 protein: CASPTRLDTQYF
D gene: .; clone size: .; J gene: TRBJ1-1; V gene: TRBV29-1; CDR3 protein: CSAVASDTEAFF
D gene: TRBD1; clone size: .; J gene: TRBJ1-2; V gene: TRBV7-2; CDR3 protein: CASSFYKDRNYGYTF
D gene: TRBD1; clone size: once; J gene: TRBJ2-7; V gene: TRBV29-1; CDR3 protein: CSGRQGGSYEQYF
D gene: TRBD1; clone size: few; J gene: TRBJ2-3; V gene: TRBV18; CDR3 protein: CASSSRQGANTDTQYF
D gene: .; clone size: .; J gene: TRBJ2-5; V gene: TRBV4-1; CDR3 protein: CASSRNFGTLEQETQYF